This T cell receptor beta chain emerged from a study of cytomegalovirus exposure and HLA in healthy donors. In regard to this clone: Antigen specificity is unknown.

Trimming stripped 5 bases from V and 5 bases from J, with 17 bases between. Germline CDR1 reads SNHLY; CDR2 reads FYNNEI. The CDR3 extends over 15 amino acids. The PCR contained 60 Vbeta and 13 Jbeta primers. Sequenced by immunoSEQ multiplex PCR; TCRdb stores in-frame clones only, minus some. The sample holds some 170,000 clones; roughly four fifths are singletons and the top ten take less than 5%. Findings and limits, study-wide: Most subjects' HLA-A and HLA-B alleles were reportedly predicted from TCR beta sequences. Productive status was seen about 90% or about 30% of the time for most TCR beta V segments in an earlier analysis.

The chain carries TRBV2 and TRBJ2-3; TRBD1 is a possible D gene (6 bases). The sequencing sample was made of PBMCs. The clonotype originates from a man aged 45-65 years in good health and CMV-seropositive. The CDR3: CASSPNRAGGDTQYF. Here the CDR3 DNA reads TGTGCCAGCAGTCCGAACAGGGCCGGAGGAGATACGCAGTATTTT.